Listed here are 25 T cell receptor beta chains from one sample, sequenced in a study of blood T cell repertoires in COVID-19. Assay: immunoSEQ multiplex PCR; the TCRdb copy retains only in-frame clones and omits some. In the table there are more than 150,000 clones, around 83% of which are singletons. Source material: peripheral blood. All receptors come from a woman aged 50 to 65 with acute or convalescent COVID-19.

This rearrangement joins TRBV2 to TRBJ1-5; 7 bases fit TRBD1. The CDR3 has 16 residues. Germline V gene data show CDR1 as SNHLY and CDR2 as FYNNEI. Germline trimming cut 4 bases from V and 2 bases from J; bases unmatched to any gene: 8. CDR3 amino acids: CASSGLVGTGNQPQHF. The CDR3 nucleotides read TGTGCCAGCAGTGGGCTGGTCGGGACAGGCAATCAGCCCCAGCATTTT.

The table lists this clone with a count of one. This sequence joins TRBV11-2 and TRBJ2-7; maybe TRBD2 (7 bases). The CDR3 consists of 14 residues. CDR1 SGHAT and CDR2 FQNNGV come from the germline V gene. Trimming removed 5 bases from V and 0 bases from J, with 11 bases in between. CDR3 sequence reads: CASSGGGSSYEQYF. CDR3 coding DNA: TGTGCCAGCAGCGGGGGGGGCAGCTCCTACGAGCAGTACTTC.

J is TRBJ2-1 and V is TRBV7-3; maybe TRBD2 (5 bases). This CDR3 has 13 residues. Germline values: CDR1 SGHTA, CDR2 FQGTGA. Trimming removed 4 bases at V and 5 bases at J, with 9 bases between. CDR3 sequence reads: CASSYGVNNEQFF. The CDR3 nucleotides read TGTGCCAGCAGCTACGGGGTGAACAATGAGCAGTTCTTC.

The chain couples TRBV10-2 to TRBJ2-7, with TRBD2 matching over 8 bases. Germline trimming cut 4 bases from V and 2 bases from J; bases unmatched to any gene: 7. The CDR3 spans 15 residues. Germline CDR1 is WSHSY and CDR2 is SAAADI. This CDR3 is CASSATGGPTYEQYF. The CDR3, as DNA: TGCGCCAGCAGTGCCACGGGGGGGCCCACCTACGAGCAGTACTTC.

V usage is TRBV19 and J usage is TRBJ1-5; D not resolved. The germline V gene has CDR1 LNHDA and CDR2 SQIVND (reference sequence). The V and J ends lost 3 bases and 12 bases respectively, with 12 bases between them. The CDR3 spans 12 residues. The CDR3 region has the DNA TGTGCCAGTAGTATCGGACGGACTCTCCAGCATTTT. Translated, it gives CASSIGRTLQHF.

The genes are TRBV20-1 and TRBJ2-7; a weak D match, TRBD1 (6 bases). Germline loops: CDR1 DFQATT, CDR2 SNEGSKA (reference sequence). The CDR3 runs to 11 residues. The V gene lost 6 bases and the J gene lost 2 bases, with 8 bases spanning the gap. The CDR3 DNA reads TGCAGTGCCAGGGGACCCTACGAGCAGTACTTC. It specifies CSARGPYEQYF.

This clone came up once. This chain links TRBV7-8 with TRBJ1-3; D is unclear. Germline values: CDR1 SGHVS, CDR2 FQNEAQ. V lost 1 base and J 0 bases, leaving 7 bases between the germline ends. The CDR3 loop spans 15 amino acids. The CDR3: CASSLGTDSGNTIYF. DNA of the CDR3: TGTGCCAGCAGCTTAGGGACTGACTCTGGAAACACCATATATTTT.

Only one count was recorded for this clone. The chain has TRBV11-2 and TRBJ1-2; no clear D gene. Germline assignment: CDR1 SGHAT and CDR2 FQNNGV. Between the trimmed V and J ends, which lost 1 base and 2 bases, there was a span of 11 bases. The CDR3 totals 15 residues. DNA of the CDR3: TGTGCCAGCAGCTTAGTCGAGGAATGGAACTATGGCTACACCTTC. Its protein product is CASSLVEEWNYGYTF.

The V gene is TRBV15, the J gene TRBJ1-2; 9 bases fit TRBD1. The CDR3 has 16 residues. V lost 7 bases to trimming and J lost 1 base; unmatched junction nucleotides: 10. CDR1 and CDR2 (germline): LNHNV, YYDKDF (reference sequence). CDR3 DNA: TGTGCCACCATGAACCGGACAGGGGCCCTTAACTATGGCTACACCTTC. Protein: CATMNRTGALNYGYTF.

This sequence joins TRBV3-1 (or the pseudogene TRBV3-2) and TRBJ2-3; D might be TRBD2 (5 bases). The CDR3 length is 14 residues. V was pared by 3 bases and J by 4 bases, with 11 bases between. Germline V gene sequence: CDR1 LGHDT, CDR2 YNNKEL (reference sequence). CDR3 sequence (DNA): TGTGCCAGCAGCCACTTAGCGCGTCCAGATACGCAGTATTTT. It is translated as CASSHLARPDTQYF.

This clone appeared a few times. V usage is TRBV4-1 and J usage is TRBJ2-7; D is ambiguous. Germline CDR1 reads MGHRA; CDR2 reads YSYEKL. Between the trimmed V and J ends, which lost 0 bases and 2 bases, there was a span of 11 bases. The CDR3 covers 15 residues. The CDR3 spells CASSQDNHPTYEQYF. CDR3 sequence (DNA): TGCGCCAGCAGCCAAGATAACCACCCTACCTACGAGCAGTACTTC.

The genes are TRBV9 and TRBJ1-2; no clear D. Germline CDR1 is SGDLS and CDR2 is YYNGEE. The CDR3 is made up of 17 amino acids. Trimming stripped 4 bases from V and 1 base from J, with 20 bases between. The CDR3 DNA reads as TGTGCCAGCAGCTCCCCCGCGGTACGACGGAATAACTATGGCTACACCTTC. Its protein is CASSSPAVRRNNYGYTF.

This sequence joins TRBV5-1 and TRBJ2-6, with D possibly TRBD2 on 5 matching bases. CDR3 length equals 16 residues. V was shortened by 4 bases and J by 0 bases, with 11 bases between the two germline ends. Per germline, CDR1 SGHRS and CDR2 YFSETQ. CDR3 residues: CASSLGRGSGANVLTF. The CDR3 coding sequence is TGCGCCAGCAGCCTCGGACGGGGCTCTGGGGCCAACGTCCTGACTTTC.

The genes are TRBV11-2 and TRBJ1-3, with no clear D. The CDR3 has 16 amino acids. Germline assignment: CDR1 SGHAT and CDR2 FQNNGV. V lost 2 bases and J lost 4, with 15 bases in between. CDR3 nucleotide sequence: TGTGCCAGCAGCTTATCCAGTTTTTCGTCGGGAAACACCATATATTTT. Amino acid sequence: CASSLSSFSSGNTIYF.

This clone was seen just once. The DNA of the CDR3 is TGTGCCAGCAGCTTAGGCGGAGCCTATGGCTACACCTTC. Its protein product is CASSLGGAYGYTF. This chain uses TRBV7-8 with TRBJ1-2; D is ambiguous. Germline V lookup: CDR1 SGHVS, CDR2 FQNEAQ. This CDR3 comprises 13 residues. Trimming left V 1 base short and J 4 bases short, with 7 bases between.

J is TRBJ1-1 and V is TRBV18; the D is unclear. The V end was cut by 6 bases, the J end by 6 bases, with 8 bases between. The CDR3 contains 11 residues. CDR1 is KGHSH and CDR2 is LQKENI in the germline V gene. The CDR3 DNA reads as TGTGCCAGCTCCGACATCGCTGAAGCTTTCTTT. Its translation is CASSDIAEAFF.

This clone was found once. The CDR3: CASSLGGPNYGYTF. CDR3 DNA: TGTGCCAGCAGCTTAGGAGGGCCCAATTATGGCTACACCTTC. J is TRBJ1-2 and V is TRBV7-2; D unclear. Germline V gene data show CDR1 as SGHTA and CDR2 as FQGNSA. This CDR3 spans 14 amino acids. The V gene lost 1 base and the J gene lost 5 bases, with 11 bases spanning the gap.

This clone was found once. The gene calls are TRBV27 and TRBJ2-5; a weak D match, TRBD1 (6 bases). This CDR3 has 13 amino acids. V lost 6 bases and J 5 bases, leaving 13 bases between the germline ends. Germline values: CDR1 MNHEY, CDR2 SMNVEV (reference sequence). The DNA of the CDR3 is TGTGCCAGCAGACAGGGACCCTATGAGACCCAGTACTTC. It encodes CASRQGPYETQYF.

The chain is built from TRBV21-1 and TRBJ2-5; TRBD1, as called in the table, went unchecked against the DNA. TRBV21-1 counts as a pseudogene. The CDR3 is made up of 15 amino acids. In DNA form, the CDR3 reads TGTGCCAGCAGCAAATGGAGACAGGGAAAAGAGACCCAGTACTTC. It is translated as CASSKWRQGKETQYF.

The J gene is TRBJ2-2, the V gene TRBV2, with D maybe TRBD2 (6 bases). This CDR3 spans 12 amino acids. Germline CDR1 is SNHLY and CDR2 is FYNNEI. V was pared by 6 bases and J by 6 bases, with 8 bases between. In DNA form, the CDR3 reads TGTGCCAGCAGATGGGAGGCCGGGGAGCTGTTTTTT. This sequence encodes CASRWEAGELFF. The full variable domain, with the rest looked up from reference TRBV2 and TRBJ2-2, is EPEVTQTPSHQVTQMGQEVILRCVPISNHLYFYWYRQILGQKVEFLVSFYNNEISEKSEIFDDQFSVERPDGSNFTLKIRSTKLEDSAMYFCASRWEAGELFFGEGSRLTVL.

V gene TRBV9 combines with J gene TRBJ1-2, with D maybe TRBD1 (5 bases). The length of the CDR3 is 12 residues. Deletions cut 6 bases from V and 4 bases from J, with 10 bases between. CDR1 is SGDLS and CDR2 is YYNGEE in the germline V gene. The CDR3 region is CASKTASYGYTF. CDR3 in DNA: TGTGCCAGCAAGACAGCAAGCTATGGCTACACCTTC.

In its sample, this clone was seen a few times. V and J are TRBV5-4 and TRBJ1-6, with a possible D match to TRBD1 (5 bases). V gave up 3 bases and J gave up 1 base, with 14 bases separating them. There are 17 residues in the CDR3. Germline lookup yields CDR1 SGHNT and CDR2 YYREEE (reference sequence). The CDR3 nucleotides are TGTGCCAGCAGCTGGGGCCAGCATGAATCCTATAATTCACCCCTCCACTTT. This encodes CASSWGQHESYNSPLHF.

The genes are TRBV6-2 or TRBV6-3 and TRBJ2-5, with D uncertain. There are 14 residues in the CDR3. Trimming took 5 bases from V and 1 from J, leaving 11 bases between them. CDR1 MNHEY and CDR2 SVGEGT come from the germline V gene. The CDR3 DNA sequence: TGTGCCAGCAGTCGCCCGCTACCCCAAGAGACCCAGTACTTC. Translated, it gives CASSRPLPQETQYF.

This clone has a single count. The J gene is TRBJ1-1, the V gene TRBV2, with 7 bases matching TRBD1. This CDR3 is built from 13 residues. V shed 4 bases and J 5 bases; nucleotides not matched to a gene: 4. Germline CDR1 and CDR2: SNHLY and FYNNEI. The DNA for the CDR3 is TGTGCCAGCAGTGGACAGGGTCGGACTGAAGCTTTCTTT. It yields the protein CASSGQGRTEAFF. Variable domain in full (rest from reference TRBV2 and TRBJ1-1): EPEVTQTPSHQVTQMGQEVILRCVPISNHLYFYWYRQILGQKVEFLVSFYNNEISEKSEIFDDQFSVERPDGSNFTLKIRSTKLEDSAMYFCASSGQGRTEAFFGQGTRLTVV.

The chain joins TRBV3-1 (or the pseudogene TRBV3-2) to TRBJ1-2; no firm D call. The CDR3 is 14 amino acids. Trimming cost V 0 bases and J 4 bases, with 9 bases left between them. Germline CDR1 reads LGHDT; CDR2 reads YNNKEL (reference sequence). The CDR3 is CASSQDGRVYGYTF. The DNA of the CDR3 is TGTGCCAGCAGCCAAGATGGCCGGGTCTATGGCTACACCTTC.